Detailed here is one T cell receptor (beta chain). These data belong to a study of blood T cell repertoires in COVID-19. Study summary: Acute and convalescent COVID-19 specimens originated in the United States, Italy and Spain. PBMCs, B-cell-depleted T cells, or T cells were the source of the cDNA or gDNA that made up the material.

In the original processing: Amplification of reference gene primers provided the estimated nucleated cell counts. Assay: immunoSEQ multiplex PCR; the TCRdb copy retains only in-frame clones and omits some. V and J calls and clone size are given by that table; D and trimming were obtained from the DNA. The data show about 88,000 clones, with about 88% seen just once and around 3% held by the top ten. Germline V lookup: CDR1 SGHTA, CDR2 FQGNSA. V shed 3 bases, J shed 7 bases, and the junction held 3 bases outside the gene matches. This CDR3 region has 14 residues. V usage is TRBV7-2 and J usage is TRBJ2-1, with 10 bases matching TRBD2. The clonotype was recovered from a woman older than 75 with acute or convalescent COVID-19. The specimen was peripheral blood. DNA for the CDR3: TGTGCCAGCAGCTTCGGGACTAGCGCAAATGAGCAGTTCTTC. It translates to CASSFGTSANEQFF.